Detailed here is one T cell receptor beta chain. This entry is derived from a study of blood T cell repertoires in COVID-19. Study-wide context: Sample material is recorded as cDNA or gDNA derived from T cells, B-cell-depleted T cells, or PBMCs.

Assay: immunoSEQ multiplex PCR; the TCRdb copy retains only in-frame clones and omits some. The sample lists 130,000 to 150,000 clones; about 79% were seen once. Sequences were obtained from PBMCs or T cells enriched from blood (not recorded which). This clonotype originated in a man in his fifties or sixties who had recovered from COVID-19.

For the CDR3, the DNA is TGTGCCAGTAGTATTAGAGGGGGAAACACTGAAGCTTTCTTT. Amino acid sequence: CASSIRGGNTEAFF. The chain is built from TRBV19 and TRBJ1-1; possibly TRBD1 for D (6 bases). The CDR3 length is 14 residues. The V and J ends lost 3 bases and 2 bases respectively, with 10 bases between them. Germline CDR1 LNHDA, CDR2 SQIVND (reference sequence).